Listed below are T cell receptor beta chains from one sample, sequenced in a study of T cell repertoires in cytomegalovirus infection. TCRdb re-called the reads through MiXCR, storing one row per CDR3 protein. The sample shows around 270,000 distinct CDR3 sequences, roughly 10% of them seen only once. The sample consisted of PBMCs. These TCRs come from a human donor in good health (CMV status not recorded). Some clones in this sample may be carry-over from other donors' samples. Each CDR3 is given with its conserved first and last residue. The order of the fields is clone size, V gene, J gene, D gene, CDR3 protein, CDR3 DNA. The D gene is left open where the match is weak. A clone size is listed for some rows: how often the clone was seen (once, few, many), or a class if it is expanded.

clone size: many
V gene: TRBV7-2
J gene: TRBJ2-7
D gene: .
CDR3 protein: CASSLDWGSRYEQYF
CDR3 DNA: TGTGCCAGCAGCTTAGATTGGGGATCCCGCTACGAGCAGTACTTC

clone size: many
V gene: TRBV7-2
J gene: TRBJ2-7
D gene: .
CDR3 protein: CASSPSMKGYEQYF
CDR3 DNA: TGTGCCAGCAGCCCTTCTATGAAAGGCTACGAGCAGTACTTC

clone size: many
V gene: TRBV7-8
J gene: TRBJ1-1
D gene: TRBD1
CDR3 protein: CASSLRDRDFYEAFF
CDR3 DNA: TGTGCCAGCAGCCTCCGGGACAGGGACTTCTATGAAGCTTTCTTT

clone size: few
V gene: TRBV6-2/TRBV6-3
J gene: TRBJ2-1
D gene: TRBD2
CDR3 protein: CASKSGGKSSEQFF
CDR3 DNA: TGTGCCAGCAAGAGCGGGGGGAAATCATCTGAGCAGTTCTTC

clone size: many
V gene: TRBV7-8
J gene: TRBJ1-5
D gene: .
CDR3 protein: CASSGWGASPNQPQHF
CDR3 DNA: TGTGCCAGCAGCGGGTGGGGGGCCTCGCCCAATCAGCCCCAGCATTTT

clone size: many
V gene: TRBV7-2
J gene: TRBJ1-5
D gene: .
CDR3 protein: CASSPTSGGNQPQHF
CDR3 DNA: TGTGCCAGCAGCCCCACATCCGGCGGCAATCAGCCCCAGCATTTT

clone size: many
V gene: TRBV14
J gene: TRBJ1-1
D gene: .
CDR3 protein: CASSLWGETEAFF
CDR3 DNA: TGTGCCAGCAGCCTTTGGGGTGAGACTGAAGCTTTCTTT

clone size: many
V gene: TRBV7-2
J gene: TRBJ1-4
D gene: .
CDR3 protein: CASSLDRGGIEKLFF
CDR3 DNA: TGTGCCAGCAGCTTAGATAGGGGGGGTATCGAAAAACTGTTTTTT

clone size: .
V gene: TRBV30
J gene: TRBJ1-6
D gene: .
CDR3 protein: CAWVLQAGSPLHF
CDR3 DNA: TGTGCCTGGGTTCTTCAAGCCGGTTCACCCCTCCACTTT

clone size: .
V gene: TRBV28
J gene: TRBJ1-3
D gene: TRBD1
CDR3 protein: CASSLPGTGGNGNTIYF
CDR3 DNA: TGTGCCAGCAGTTTACCGGGGACAGGGGGGAATGGAAACACCATATATTTT

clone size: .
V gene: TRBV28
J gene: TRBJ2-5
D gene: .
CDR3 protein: CASSLASGGQETQYF
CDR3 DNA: TGTGCCAGCAGTTTAGCGTCCGGGGGCCAAGAGACCCAGTACTTC

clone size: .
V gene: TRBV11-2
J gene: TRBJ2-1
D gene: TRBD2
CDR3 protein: CASSRTRGNNEQFF
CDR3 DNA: TGTGCCAGCAGCCGGACTAGAGGGAACAATGAGCAGTTCTTC

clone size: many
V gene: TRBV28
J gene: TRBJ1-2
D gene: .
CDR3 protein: CASIPPEVNYGYTF
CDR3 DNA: TGTGCCAGCATCCCGCCTGAGGTTAACTATGGCTACACCTTC

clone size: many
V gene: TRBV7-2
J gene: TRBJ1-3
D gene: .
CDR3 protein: CASSSTSGSGNTIYF
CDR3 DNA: TGTGCCAGCAGCTCCACCTCAGGGTCTGGAAACACCATATATTTT

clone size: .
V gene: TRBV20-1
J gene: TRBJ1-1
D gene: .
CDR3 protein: CSARETGANSWAFF
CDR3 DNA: TGCAGTGCTAGAGAGACGGGGGCAAATTCCTGGGCTTTCTTT

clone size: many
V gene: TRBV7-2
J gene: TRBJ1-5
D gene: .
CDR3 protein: CASSLFPGNQPQHF
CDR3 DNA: TGTGCCAGCAGCTTATTTCCCGGAAATCAGCCCCAGCATTTT

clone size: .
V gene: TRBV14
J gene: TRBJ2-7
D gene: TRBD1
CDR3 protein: CASSQERTGLHEQYF
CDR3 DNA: TGTGCCAGCAGCCAAGAACGGACAGGGCTCCACGAGCAGTACTTC

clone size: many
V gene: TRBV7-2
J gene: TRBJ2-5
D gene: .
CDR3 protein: CASSAGHFSTQETQYF
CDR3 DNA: TGTGCCAGCAGCGCGGGACACTTCTCCACCCAAGAGACCCAGTACTTC

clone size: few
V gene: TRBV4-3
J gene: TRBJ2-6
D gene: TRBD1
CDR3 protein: CASSQGTGFGANVLTF
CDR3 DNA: TGCGCCAGCAGCCAGGGGACAGGGTTCGGGGCCAACGTCCTGACTTTC

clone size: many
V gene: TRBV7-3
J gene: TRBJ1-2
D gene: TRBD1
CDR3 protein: CASSFQGAQTF
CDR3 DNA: TGTGCCAGCAGCTTCCAGGGGGCTCAGACCTTC

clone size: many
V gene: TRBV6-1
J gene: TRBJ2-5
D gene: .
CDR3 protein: CASSVSYREYF
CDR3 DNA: TGTGCCAGCAGTGTGTCCTACCGGGAGTACTTC